The present entry profiles one T cell receptor beta chain with its context. TCRdb keeps only in-frame clones here, not all; method: immunoSEQ multiplex PCR. The table includes a few hundred thousand clones, about 90% detected once. These data belong to a study of cytomegalovirus exposure and HLA in healthy donors. With V trimmed by 1 base and J by 1 base, 5 bases remained unmatched. Germline V CDR1 and CDR2: SGHDT, YYEEEE. The CDR3 has 16 amino acids. The V call is TRBV5-6, the J call TRBJ2-5, with 9 nucleotides matching TRBD2. The TCR sequence derives from a woman aged 18-29 years in good health and CMV-seronegative. Sequencing input: PBMCs. CDR3 amino acids: CASSLFGLAFQETQYF. For the CDR3, the DNA is TGTGCCAGCAGCTTGTTTGGACTAGCGTTCCAAGAGACCCAGTACTTC. Full variable domain (remainder filled in from reference TRBV5-6 and TRBJ2-5): DAGVTQSPTHLIKTRGQQVTLRCSPKSGHDTVSWYQQALGQGPQFIFQYYEEEERQRGNFPDRFSGHQFPNYSSELNVNALLLGDSALYLCASSLFGLAFQETQYFGPGTRLLVL.